A single T cell receptor beta chain is shown here with its context. Its target is unknown. Germline V gene data show CDR1 as MNHEY and CDR2 as SVGAGI. This CDR3 is built from 14 residues. V trimming: 7 bases; J trimming: 6 bases; junction bases outside the gene matches: 8. MiXCR, run by TCRdb on the reads, gives a single entry per CDR3 protein. The table includes fewer than 850,000 distinct CDR3 sequences, about 27% detected once. These data originate in a study of T cell repertoires in cytomegalovirus infection. Whole-study context: It was recently identified HLA-C-restricted and well-studied HLA-B-restricted CMV epitopes that the study used. It can be stated that public TCR beta signatures indicated CMV infection as well as a matching HLA type.

Study-level findings and limits: HLA-C-restricted TCR beta clonotypes specific for CMV led the ex vivo response. Cumulative frequency of public TCR beta families picked out carriers of CMV plus the relevant HLA.

The sequencing here drew on cultured CD8+ T cells from PBMCs, taken from culture after CMV antigen stimulation. This TCR was sampled from a human donor in good health (CMV status not recorded). Some clones in this sample may be carry-over from other donors' samples. The gene calls are TRBV6-5 and TRBJ2-2, with TRBD2 identical over 7 bases. The CDR3 spells CASNGLEAAGELFF. The CDR3 DNA sequence: TGTGCCAGCAACGGACTAGAAGCGGCCGGGGAGCTGTTTTTT.